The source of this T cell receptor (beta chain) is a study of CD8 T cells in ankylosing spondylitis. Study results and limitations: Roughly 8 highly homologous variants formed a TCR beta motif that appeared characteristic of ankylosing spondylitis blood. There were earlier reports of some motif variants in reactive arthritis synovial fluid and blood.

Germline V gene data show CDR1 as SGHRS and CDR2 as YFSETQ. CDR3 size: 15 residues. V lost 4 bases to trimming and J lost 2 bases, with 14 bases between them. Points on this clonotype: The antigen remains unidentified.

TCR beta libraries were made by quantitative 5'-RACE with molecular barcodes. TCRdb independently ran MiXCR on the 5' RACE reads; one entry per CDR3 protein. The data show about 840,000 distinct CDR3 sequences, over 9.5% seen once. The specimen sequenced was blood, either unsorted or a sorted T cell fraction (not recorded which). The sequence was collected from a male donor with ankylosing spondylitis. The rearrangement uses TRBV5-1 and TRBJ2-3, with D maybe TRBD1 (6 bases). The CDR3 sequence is CASSAGAGATDTQYF. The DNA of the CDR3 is TGCGCCAGCAGCGCCGGGGCAGGGGCCACAGATACGCAGTATTTT.